Below, one T cell receptor (beta chain) is given with its context. The antigen is unknown. The sample comes from a study of long-term antiretroviral therapy in people with HIV. Study-level information: Collection of the earliest samples took place about a decade ahead of the 2015 immediate-ART recommendation. Study-wide results and caveats: The study lacked data on ART adherence, viral resistance or therapy changes.

Running of the v3.0 immunoSEQ assay took place at survey level. Only in-frame clones appear in the TCRdb table, and some are missing; sequencing was by immunoSEQ multiplex PCR. The sample lists 25,000 to 30,000 clones, approximately 91% occurring once. This clonotype was sampled from a man aged 18-30 years with HIV. Sequencing used unsorted PBMCs, obtained 3.1 years after starting antiretroviral therapy.

For the CDR3, the DNA is TGTGCCAGTAGGGGGGACACAGATACGCAGTATTTT. Translating gives CASRGDTDTQYF. This chain connects TRBV19 to TRBJ2-3, with D perhaps TRBD1 or TRBD2 (5 bases each). The CDR3 runs 12 residues. V was cut by 6 bases and J by 2 bases, with 6 bases left in between. The V gene's germline CDR1 is LNHDA and CDR2 SQIVND (reference sequence). Complete variable domain (other parts from reference TRBV19 and TRBJ2-3): DGGITQSPKYLFRKEGQNVTLSCEQNLNHDAMYWYRQDPGQGLRLIYYSQIVNDFQKGDIAEGYSVSREKKESFPLTVTSAQKNPTAFYLCASRGDTDTQYFGPGTRLTVL.